The TCR beta chain under discussion was sequenced for a study of human T cells and chemical hapten exposure. In the study overall: Predominantly women, the patients had alopecia areata, totalis or universalis. Notes on the study in general: The number of TCRs over 1 in 1000 frequency stayed unchanged after DPC.

The sample holds many counts of this clonotype. Its specificity is unknown. The time point is: patch test 1, 2 weeks after DPC sensitization. Described treatment: therapeutic diphenylcyclopropenone sensitization with weekly scalp DPC. Unseparated into fractions, whole blood served as the source from which total RNA was extracted. Per germline, CDR1 SNHLY and CDR2 FYNNEI. V was pared by 7 bases and J by 4 bases, with 11 bases between. The CDR3 totals 13 residues. Using its own MiXCR run on the RACE reads, TCRdb lists one record per CDR3 protein. The sample holds approximately 34,000 distinct CDR3 sequences, around 6.8% seen once.

This chain connects TRBV2 to TRBJ1-5; D is unclear. This receptor was taken from a woman aged 25 to 39 with alopecia areata. Some clones in this sample may be carry-over from other donors' samples. This specimen was whole blood, taken in connection with sensitization to the hapten diphenylcyclopropenone (DPC). CDR3 sequence reads: CASTGKGNQPQHF. CDR3 DNA: TGTGCCAGCACAGGAAAGGGAAATCAGCCCCAGCATTTT.